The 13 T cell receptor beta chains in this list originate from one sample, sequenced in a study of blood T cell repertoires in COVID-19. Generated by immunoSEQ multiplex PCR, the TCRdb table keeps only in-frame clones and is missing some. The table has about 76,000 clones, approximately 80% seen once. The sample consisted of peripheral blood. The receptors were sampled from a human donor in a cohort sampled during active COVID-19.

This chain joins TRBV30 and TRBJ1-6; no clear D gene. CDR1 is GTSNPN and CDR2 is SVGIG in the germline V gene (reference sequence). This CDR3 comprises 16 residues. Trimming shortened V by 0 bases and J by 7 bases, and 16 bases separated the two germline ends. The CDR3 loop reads CAWSVRPPPGNSPLHF. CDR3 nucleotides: TGTGCCTGGAGTGTACGTCCCCCGCCGGGGAATTCACCCCTCCACTTT.

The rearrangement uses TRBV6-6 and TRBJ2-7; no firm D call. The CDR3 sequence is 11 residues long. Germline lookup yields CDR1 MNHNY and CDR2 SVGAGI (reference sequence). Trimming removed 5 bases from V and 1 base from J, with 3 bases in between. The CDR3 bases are TGTGCCAGCAGTGCGTCCTACGAGCAGTACGTC. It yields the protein CASSASYEQYV.

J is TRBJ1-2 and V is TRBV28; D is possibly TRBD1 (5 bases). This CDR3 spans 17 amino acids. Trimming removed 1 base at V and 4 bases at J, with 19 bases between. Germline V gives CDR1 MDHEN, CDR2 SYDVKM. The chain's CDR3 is CASSLLGTGNRGYGYTF. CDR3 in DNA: TGTGCCAGCAGTTTATTAGGCACAGGCAATAGAGGCTATGGCTACACCTTC.

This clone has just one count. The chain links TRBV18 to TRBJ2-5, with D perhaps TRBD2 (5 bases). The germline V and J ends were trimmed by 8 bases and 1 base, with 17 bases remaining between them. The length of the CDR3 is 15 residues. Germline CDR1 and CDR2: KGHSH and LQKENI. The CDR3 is CASLRRSGSQETQYF. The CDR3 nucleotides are TGTGCCAGCCTCCGACGCAGCGGCTCCCAAGAGACCCAGTACTTC.

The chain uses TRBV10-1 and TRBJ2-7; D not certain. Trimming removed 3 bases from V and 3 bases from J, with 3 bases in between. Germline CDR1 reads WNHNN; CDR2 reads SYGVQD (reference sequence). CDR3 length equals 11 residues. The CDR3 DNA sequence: TGCGCCAGCAGTGACTTCTACGAGCAGTACTTC. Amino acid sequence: CASSDFYEQYF.

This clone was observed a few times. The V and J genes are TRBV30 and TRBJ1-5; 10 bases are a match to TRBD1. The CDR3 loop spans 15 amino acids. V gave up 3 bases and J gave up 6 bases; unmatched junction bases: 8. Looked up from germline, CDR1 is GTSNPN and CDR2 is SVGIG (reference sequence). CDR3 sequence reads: CAWSRGTGASQPQHF. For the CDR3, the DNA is TGTGCCTGGAGCCGCGGGACAGGGGCTAGTCAGCCCCAGCATTTT.

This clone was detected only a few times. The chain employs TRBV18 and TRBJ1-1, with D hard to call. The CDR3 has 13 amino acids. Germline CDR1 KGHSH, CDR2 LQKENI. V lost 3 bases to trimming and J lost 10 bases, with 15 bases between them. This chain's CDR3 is CASSPPMERAAFF. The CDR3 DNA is TGTGCCAGCTCACCGCCCATGGAGAGGGCAGCTTTCTTT.

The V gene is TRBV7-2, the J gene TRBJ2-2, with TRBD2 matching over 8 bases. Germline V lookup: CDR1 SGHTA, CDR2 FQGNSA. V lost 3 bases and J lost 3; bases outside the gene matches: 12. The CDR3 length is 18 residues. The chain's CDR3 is CASSFGGLAGGYTGELFF. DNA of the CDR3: TGTGCCAGCAGCTTCGGGGGACTCGCGGGGGGATACACCGGGGAGCTGTTTTTT.

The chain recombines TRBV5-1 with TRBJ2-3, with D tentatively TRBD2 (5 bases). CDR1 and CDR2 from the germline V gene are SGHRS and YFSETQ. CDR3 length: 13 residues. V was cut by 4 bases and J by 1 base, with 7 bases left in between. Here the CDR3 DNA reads TGCGCCAGCAGCCGGCGGGGCACAGATACGCAGTATTTT. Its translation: CASSRRGTDTQYF.

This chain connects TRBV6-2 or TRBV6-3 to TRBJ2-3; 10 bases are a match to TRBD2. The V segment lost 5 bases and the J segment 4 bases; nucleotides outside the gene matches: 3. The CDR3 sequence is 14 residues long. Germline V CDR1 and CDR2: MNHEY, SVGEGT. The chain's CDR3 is CASSPSGGADTQYF. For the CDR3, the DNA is TGTGCCAGCAGTCCAAGCGGGGGGGCAGATACGCAGTATTTT.

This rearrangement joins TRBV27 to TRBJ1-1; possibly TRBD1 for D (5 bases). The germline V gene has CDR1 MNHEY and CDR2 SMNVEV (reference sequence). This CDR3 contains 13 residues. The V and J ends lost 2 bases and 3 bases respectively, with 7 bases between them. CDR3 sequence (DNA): TGTGCCAGCAGTTTAAGGGGTGACACTGAAGCTTTCTTT. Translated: CASSLRGDTEAFF.

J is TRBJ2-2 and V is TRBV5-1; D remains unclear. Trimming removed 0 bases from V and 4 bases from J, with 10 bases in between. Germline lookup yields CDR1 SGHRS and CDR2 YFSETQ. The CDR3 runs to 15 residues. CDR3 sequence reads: CASSLETYSTGELFF. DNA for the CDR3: TGCGCCAGCAGCTTGGAGACTTACTCCACCGGGGAGCTGTTTTTT.

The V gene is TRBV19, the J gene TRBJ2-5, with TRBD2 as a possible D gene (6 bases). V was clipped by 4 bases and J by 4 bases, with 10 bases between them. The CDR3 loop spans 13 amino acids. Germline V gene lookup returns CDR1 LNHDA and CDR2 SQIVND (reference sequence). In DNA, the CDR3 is TGTGCCAGTAGTAGTCAGGGAGGAGAGACCCAGTACTTC. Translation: CASSSQGGETQYF. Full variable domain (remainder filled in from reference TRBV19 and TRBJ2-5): DGGITQSPKYLFRKEGQNVTLSCEQNLNHDAMYWYRQDPGQGLRLIYYSQIVNDFQKGDIAEGYSVSREKKESFPLTVTSAQKNPTAFYLCASSSQGGETQYFGPGTRLLVL.